This record looks at one T cell receptor beta chain sequence and its context. This entry comes from a study of blood T cell repertoires in COVID-19. Using immunoSEQ multiplex PCR, the repertoire was profiled, and TCRdb retains in-frame clones only, with some absent. The sample has over 80,000 clones, over 65% seen once; the top ten hold 3% to 4.5%. Sequencing input: peripheral blood. The sequence derives from a man between 70 and 80 years old with COVID-19, enrolled during active disease.

This chain's CDR3 is CASSALPGLLNEQFF. CDR3 sequence (DNA): TGTGCCAGCAGCGCTCTCCCGGGACTACTTAATGAGCAGTTCTTC. The J gene is TRBJ2-1, the V gene TRBV9; 7 bases align to TRBD2. The CDR3 contains 15 residues. After removal of 3 bases from V and 7 bases from J, the junction contained 10 bases not matched to a gene. Germline V lookup: CDR1 SGDLS, CDR2 YYNGEE. The variable domain in full, with the rest retrieved from reference TRBV9 and TRBJ2-1, is DSGVTQTPKHLITATGQRVTLRCSPRSGDLSVYWYQQSLDQGLQFLIQYYNGEERAKGNILERFSAQQFPDLHSELNLSSLELGDSALYFCASSALPGLLNEQFFGPGTRLTVL.